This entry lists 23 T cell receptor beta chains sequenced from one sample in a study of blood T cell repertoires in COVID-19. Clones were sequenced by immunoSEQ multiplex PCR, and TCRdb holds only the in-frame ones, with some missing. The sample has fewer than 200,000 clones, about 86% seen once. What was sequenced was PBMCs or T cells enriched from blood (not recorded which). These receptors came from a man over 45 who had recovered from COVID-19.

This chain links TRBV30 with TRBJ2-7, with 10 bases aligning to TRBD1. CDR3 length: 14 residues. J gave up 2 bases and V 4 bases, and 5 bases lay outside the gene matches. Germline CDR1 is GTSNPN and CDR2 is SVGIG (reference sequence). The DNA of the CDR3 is TGTGCCTGGAATACCGGGACAGGGGCCTACGAGCAGTACTTC. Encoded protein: CAWNTGTGAYEQYF.

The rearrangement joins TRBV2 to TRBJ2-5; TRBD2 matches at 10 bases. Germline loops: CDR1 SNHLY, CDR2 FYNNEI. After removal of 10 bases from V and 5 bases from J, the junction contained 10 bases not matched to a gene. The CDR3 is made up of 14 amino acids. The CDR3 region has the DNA TGTGCCACCTTAAGCGGGGGGGCCGGGGAGACCCAGTACTTC. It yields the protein CATLSGGAGETQYF.

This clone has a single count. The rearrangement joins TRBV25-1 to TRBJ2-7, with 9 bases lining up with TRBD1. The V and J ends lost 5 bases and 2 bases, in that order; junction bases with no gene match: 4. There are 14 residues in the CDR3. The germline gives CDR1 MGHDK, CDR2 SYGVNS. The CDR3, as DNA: TGTGCCAGCAGTAAAGGGACAGGGCCCTACGAGCAGTACTTC. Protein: CASSKGTGPYEQYF.

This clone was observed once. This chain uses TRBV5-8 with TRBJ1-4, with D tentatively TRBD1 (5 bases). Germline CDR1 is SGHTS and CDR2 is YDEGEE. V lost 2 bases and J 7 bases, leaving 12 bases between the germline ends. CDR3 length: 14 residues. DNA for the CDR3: TGTGCCAGCAGCTTCAGAGGGAGGGGTGAAAAACTGTTTTTT. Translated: CASSFRGRGEKLFF.

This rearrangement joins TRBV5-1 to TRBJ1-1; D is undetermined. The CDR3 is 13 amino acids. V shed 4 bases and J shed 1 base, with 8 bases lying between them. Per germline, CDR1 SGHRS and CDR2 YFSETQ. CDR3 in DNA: TGCGCCAGCAGCCCCGACACGAACACTGAAGCTTTCTTT. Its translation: CASSPDTNTEAFF.

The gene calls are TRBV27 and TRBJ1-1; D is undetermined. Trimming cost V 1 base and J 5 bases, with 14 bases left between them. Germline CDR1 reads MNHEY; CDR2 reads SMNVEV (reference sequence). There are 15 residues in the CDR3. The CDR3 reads CASSLLGGMWTEAFF. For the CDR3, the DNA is TGTGCCAGCAGTTTATTGGGAGGTATGTGGACTGAAGCTTTCTTT.

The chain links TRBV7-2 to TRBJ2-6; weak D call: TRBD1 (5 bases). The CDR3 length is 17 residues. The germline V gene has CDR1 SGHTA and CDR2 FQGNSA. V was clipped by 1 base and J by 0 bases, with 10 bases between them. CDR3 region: CASSLVQGHSGANVLTF. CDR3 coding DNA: TGTGCCAGCAGCTTAGTTCAGGGCCACTCTGGGGCCAACGTCCTGACTTTC.

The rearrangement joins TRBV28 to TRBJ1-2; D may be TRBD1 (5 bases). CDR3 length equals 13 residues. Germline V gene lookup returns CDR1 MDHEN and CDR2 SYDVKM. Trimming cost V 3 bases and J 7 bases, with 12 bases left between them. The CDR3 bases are TGTGCCAGCAGTTTCCCCGGCAGGGCTGGCTACACCTTC. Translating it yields CASSFPGRAGYTF.

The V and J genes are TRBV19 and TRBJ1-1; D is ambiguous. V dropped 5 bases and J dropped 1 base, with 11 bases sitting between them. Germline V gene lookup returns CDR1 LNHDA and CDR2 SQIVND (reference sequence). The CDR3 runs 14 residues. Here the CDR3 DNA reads TGTGCCAGTAGTGAGGGCAGGAAGAACACTGAAGCTTTCTTT. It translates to CASSEGRKNTEAFF.

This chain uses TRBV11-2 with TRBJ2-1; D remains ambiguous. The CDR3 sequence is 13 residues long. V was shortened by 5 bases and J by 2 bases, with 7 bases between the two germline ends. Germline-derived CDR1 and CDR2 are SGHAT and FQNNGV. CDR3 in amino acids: CASSTDTYNEQFF. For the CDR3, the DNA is TGTGCCAGCAGCACCGACACCTACAATGAGCAGTTCTTC.

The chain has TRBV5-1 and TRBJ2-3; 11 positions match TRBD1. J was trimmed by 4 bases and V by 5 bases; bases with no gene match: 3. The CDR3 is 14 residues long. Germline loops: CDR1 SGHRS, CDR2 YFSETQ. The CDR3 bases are TGCGCCAGCAGAAGGGACAGGGGGTCAGATACGCAGTATTTT. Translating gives CASRRDRGSDTQYF.

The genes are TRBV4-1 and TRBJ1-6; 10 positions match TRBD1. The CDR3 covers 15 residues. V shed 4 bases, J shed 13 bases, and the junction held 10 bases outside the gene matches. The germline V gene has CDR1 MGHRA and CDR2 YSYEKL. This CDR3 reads CASSPDRGLVLPLHF. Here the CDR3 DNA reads TGCGCCAGCAGCCCCGACAGGGGGCTCGTCTTGCCCCTCCACTTT.

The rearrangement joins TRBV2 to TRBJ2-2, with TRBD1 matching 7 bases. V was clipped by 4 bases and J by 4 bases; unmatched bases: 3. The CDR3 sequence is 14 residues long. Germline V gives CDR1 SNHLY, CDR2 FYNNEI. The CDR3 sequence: CASSGQGFTGELFF. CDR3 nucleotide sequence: TGTGCCAGCAGTGGACAGGGATTCACCGGGGAGCTGTTTTTT. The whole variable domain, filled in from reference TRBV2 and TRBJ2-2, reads EPEVTQTPSHQVTQMGQEVILRCVPISNHLYFYWYRQILGQKVEFLVSFYNNEISEKSEIFDDQFSVERPDGSNFTLKIRSTKLEDSAMYFCASSGQGFTGELFFGEGSRLTVL.

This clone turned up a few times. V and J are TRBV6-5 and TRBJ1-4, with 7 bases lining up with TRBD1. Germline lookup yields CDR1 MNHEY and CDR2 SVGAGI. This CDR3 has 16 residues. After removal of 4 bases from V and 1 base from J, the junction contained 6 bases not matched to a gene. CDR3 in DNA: TGTGCCAGCAGTTTGGGACAGTTCCGAACTAATGAAAAACTGTTTTTT. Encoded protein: CASSLGQFRTNEKLFF.

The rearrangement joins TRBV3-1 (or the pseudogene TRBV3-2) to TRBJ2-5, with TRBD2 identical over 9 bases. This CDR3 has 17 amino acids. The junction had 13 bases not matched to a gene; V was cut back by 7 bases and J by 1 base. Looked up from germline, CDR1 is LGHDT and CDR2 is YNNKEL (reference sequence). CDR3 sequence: CASNFATSGGSQETQYF. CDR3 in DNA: TGTGCCAGCAACTTCGCAACGAGCGGGGGGTCCCAAGAGACCCAGTACTTC.

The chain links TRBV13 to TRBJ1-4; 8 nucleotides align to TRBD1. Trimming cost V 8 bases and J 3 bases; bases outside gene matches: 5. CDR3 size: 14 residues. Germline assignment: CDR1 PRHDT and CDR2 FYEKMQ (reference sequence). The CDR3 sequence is CASGNRGSNEKLFF. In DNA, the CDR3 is TGTGCCAGCGGGAACAGGGGGTCTAATGAAAAACTGTTTTTT.

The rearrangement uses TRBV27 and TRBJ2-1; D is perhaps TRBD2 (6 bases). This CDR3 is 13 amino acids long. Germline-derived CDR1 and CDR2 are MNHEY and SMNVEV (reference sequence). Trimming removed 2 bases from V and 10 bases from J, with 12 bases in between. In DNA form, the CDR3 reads TGTGCCAGCAGTTTAGCCGGGAGACGAGAGCAGTTCTTC. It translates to CASSLAGRREQFF.

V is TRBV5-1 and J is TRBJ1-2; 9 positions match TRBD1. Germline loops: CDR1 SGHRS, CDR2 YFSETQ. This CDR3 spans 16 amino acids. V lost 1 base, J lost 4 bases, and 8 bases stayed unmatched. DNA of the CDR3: TGCGCCAGCAGCTTGCGGGGACAGGGCTTCTCCTATGGCTACACCTTC. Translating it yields CASSLRGQGFSYGYTF.

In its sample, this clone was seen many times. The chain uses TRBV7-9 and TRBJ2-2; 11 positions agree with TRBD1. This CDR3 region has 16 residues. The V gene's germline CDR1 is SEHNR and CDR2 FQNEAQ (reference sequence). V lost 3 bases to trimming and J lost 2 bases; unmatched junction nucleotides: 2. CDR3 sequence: CASSLGQGVNTGELFF. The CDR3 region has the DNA TGTGCCAGCAGCTTGGGACAGGGGGTTAACACCGGGGAGCTGTTTTTT.

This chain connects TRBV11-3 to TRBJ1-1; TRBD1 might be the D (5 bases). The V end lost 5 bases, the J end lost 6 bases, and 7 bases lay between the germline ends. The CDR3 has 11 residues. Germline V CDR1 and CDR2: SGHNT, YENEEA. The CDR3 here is CASSKTAEAFF. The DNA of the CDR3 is TGTGCCAGCAGCAAGACAGCTGAAGCTTTCTTT.

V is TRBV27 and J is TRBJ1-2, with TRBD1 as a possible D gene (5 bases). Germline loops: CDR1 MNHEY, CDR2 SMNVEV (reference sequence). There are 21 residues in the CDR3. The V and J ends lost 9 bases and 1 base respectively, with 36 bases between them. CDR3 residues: CARVQTDPLLSKGPYNYGYTF. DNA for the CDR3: TGTGCCAGGGTTCAGACAGACCCCCTTCTTTCTAAAGGTCCGTATAACTATGGCTACACCTTC.

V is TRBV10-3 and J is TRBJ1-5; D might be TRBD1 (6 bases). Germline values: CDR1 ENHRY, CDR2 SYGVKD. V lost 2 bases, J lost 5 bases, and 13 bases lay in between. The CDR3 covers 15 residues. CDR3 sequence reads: CAISEDRLGDQPQHF. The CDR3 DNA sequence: TGTGCCATCAGTGAGGACAGGCTGGGAGATCAGCCCCAGCATTTT.

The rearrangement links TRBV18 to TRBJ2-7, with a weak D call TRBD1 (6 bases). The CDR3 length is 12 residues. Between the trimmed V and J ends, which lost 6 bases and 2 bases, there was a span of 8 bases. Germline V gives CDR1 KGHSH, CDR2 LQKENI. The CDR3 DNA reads TGTGCCAGCTCGGACAGTACCTACGAGCAGTACTTC. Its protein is CASSDSTYEQYF.